This TCR beta chain was retrieved from a study of response to subunit inactivated influenza vaccine. TCRdb itself ran the RT-PCR reads through MiXCR, one entry per CDR3 protein. The profile covers around 540,000 distinct CDR3 sequences, with 10% to 15% appearing a single time and about a tenth taken by the ten largest. Study-wide findings and caveats: Authors proposed each seasonal influenza vaccination draws in few new T cells.

CDR1 is WSHSY and CDR2 is SAAADI in the germline V gene. The CDR3 sequence is 13 residues long. Trimming removed 7 bases at V and 3 bases at J, with 10 bases between. This clonotype was counted between two and nine times. What it binds is unknown. The V gene is TRBV10-2, the J gene TRBJ2-1, with D possibly called TRBD1 or TRBD2 (6 bases each). The receptor comes from a man in his forties or fifties who received an inactivated influenza vaccine. Source: PBMCs from blood, taken on the day of vaccination. This chain's CDR3 is CASMGGGYNEQFF. In DNA, the CDR3 is TGCGCCAGCATGGGGGGCGGCTACAATGAGCAGTTCTTC.